This TCR beta chain appears in the sequencing data of a study of blood T cells in healthy people across ages. The use of a sample-barcoded 5' primer and a J-beta primer mix characterized a second PCR of roughly 6 to 11 cycles. TCRdb re-analysed the 5' RACE reads in MiXCR, keeping a single row per CDR3 protein. In the table there are approximately 940,000 distinct CDR3 sequences, roughly 50% of which are singletons. The CDR3 sequence is 14 residues long. Deletions cut 1 base from V and 9 bases from J, with 13 bases between. Germline CDR1 and CDR2: SGHVS and FQNEAQ. The sample taken for sequencing was blood. The TCR sequence derives from a man aged 25 to 40 in good health. This chain links TRBV7-8 with TRBJ1-5; D might be TRBD1 (5 bases). CDR3 sequence reads: CASSLVGDAAPQHF. Here the CDR3 DNA reads TGTGCCAGCAGCTTAGTAGGGGACGCGGCGCCCCAGCATTTT.